The rows below give T cell receptor beta chains drawn from one sample of a study of cytomegalovirus exposure and HLA in healthy donors. The method was immunoSEQ multiplex PCR; TCRdb's version includes in-frame clones alone and lacks a portion of them. This repertoire shows fewer than 200,000 clones, more than 70% found once; its top ten account for 4.5%. The sequencing sample was made of PBMCs. These receptors all come from a woman in her forties or fifties in good health and CMV-seropositive. The CDR3 runs from the conserved cysteine through the conserved F or W. Each record gives: D gene, J gene, V gene, clone size, CDR3 protein, CDR3 DNA. The D gene is left open where the match is weak. Clone size is given for some rows only: seen once, a few or many times, or a class if the clone is expanded.

D: .
J: TRBJ2-1
V: TRBV29-1
size: .
CDR3: CSVEDWDSSSVGQFF
DNA: TGCAGCGTTGAAGATTGGGACTCATCCTCGGTTGGGCAGTTCTTC

D: TRBD2
J: TRBJ2-1
V: TRBV7-9
size: .
CDR3: CSSSLKGLGSDEQFF
DNA: TGTTCCAGCAGCTTAAAGGGACTAGGGTCGGATGAGCAGTTCTTC

D: .
J: TRBJ2-2
V: TRBV5-1
size: .
CDR3: CASSRNTGELFF
DNA: TGCGCCAGCAGTAGGAACACCGGGGAGCTGTTTTTT

D: .
J: TRBJ1-3
V: TRBV6-6
size: .
CDR3: CASSYSQGSGNTIYF
DNA: TGTGCCAGCAGTTACTCTCAGGGGTCTGGAAACACCATATATTTT

D: TRBD2
J: TRBJ2-7
V: TRBV7-8
size: .
CDR3: CASSQIAGSYEQYF
DNA: TGTGCCAGCAGCCAGATAGCGGGGTCCTACGAGCAGTACTTC

D: TRBD1
J: TRBJ2-2
V: TRBV27
size: .
CDR3: CASIRTGTHYDTGELFF
DNA: TGTGCCAGCATTAGGACAGGCACCCACTATGACACCGGGGAGCTGTTTTTT

D: TRBD2
J: TRBJ2-3
V: TRBV7-2
size: once
CDR3: CASSSYSSGRKIDTQYF
DNA: TGTGCCAGCAGCTCGTACTCTAGCGGGAGGAAGATAGATACGCAGTATTTT

D: TRBD2
J: TRBJ2-1
V: TRBV11-3
size: .
CDR3: CASSETGPGGLYNEQFF
DNA: TGTGCCAGCAGCGAAACAGGGCCGGGGGGGTTATACAATGAGCAGTTCTTC

D: .
J: TRBJ1-1
V: TRBV19
size: .
CDR3: CASTLVGDTEAFF
DNA: TGTGCCAGCACCCTCGTCGGGGACACTGAAGCTTTCTTT

D: TRBD1
J: TRBJ2-7
V: TRBV19
size: few
CDR3: CASSIARDSSYEQYF
DNA: TGTGCCAGTAGTATAGCTCGGGACAGCTCCTACGAGCAGTACTTC

D: .
J: TRBJ2-7
V: TRBV27
size: .
CDR3: CASSASTGSPYEQYF
DNA: TGTGCCAGCAGTGCCTCGACAGGATCCCCCTACGAGCAGTACTTC

D: .
J: TRBJ2-5
V: TRBV5-1
size: .
CDR3: CASSPGTIKETQYF
DNA: TGCGCCAGCAGCCCGGGAACTATTAAAGAGACCCAGTACTTC

D: .
J: TRBJ1-3
V: TRBV5-1
size: few
CDR3: CASTSPGVNTIYF
DNA: TGCGCCAGCACCTCGCCAGGGGTGAACACCATATATTTT

D: TRBD2
J: TRBJ2-3
V: TRBV7-2
size: once
CDR3: CASSSLAGGTDTQYF
DNA: TGTGCCAGCAGCTCACTAGCGGGAGGCACAGATACGCAGTATTTT

D: TRBD2
J: TRBJ2-5
V: TRBV11-3
size: .
CDR3: CASSPGLAGVQETQYF
DNA: TGTGCCAGCAGCCCGGGACTAGCGGGAGTTCAAGAGACCCAGTACTTC

D: .
J: TRBJ2-7
V: TRBV7-2
size: .
CDR3: CASSPSLASAYEQYF
DNA: TGTGCCAGCAGCCCCTCGCTAGCCTCAGCCTACGAGCAGTACTTC

D: .
J: TRBJ2-5
V: TRBV4-2
size: once
CDR3: CASSQGQAPVIQETQYF
DNA: TGTGCCAGCAGCCAAGGACAAGCACCTGTAATCCAAGAGACCCAGTACTTC

D: TRBD1
J: TRBJ1-2
V: TRBV5-1
size: .
CDR3: CASSLVPPEGAGGYTF
DNA: TGCGCCAGCAGCTTGGTGCCGCCCGAGGGGGCAGGTGGCTACACCTTC

D: TRBD1
J: TRBJ1-4
V: TRBV28
size: few
CDR3: CASSLQGVNEKLFF
DNA: TGTGCCAGCAGTTTGCAGGGGGTAAACGAAAAACTGTTTTTT

D: TRBD1
J: TRBJ2-7
V: TRBV5-1
size: .
CDR3: CASRVLGQVSYEQYF
DNA: TGCGCCAGCAGGGTCTTGGGACAGGTATCCTACGAGCAGTACTTC

D: TRBD1
J: TRBJ2-1
V: TRBV7-2
size: .
CDR3: CASSSDRDRENEQFF
DNA: TGTGCCAGCAGCTCAGACCGGGACAGGGAAAATGAGCAGTTCTTC

D: TRBD1
J: TRBJ1-2
V: TRBV10-3
size: .
CDR3: CAISPQGDSGYTF
DNA: TGTGCCATCAGTCCCCAGGGGGACTCTGGCTACACCTTC

D: .
J: TRBJ2-7
V: TRBV28
size: .
CDR3: CASSLGGGLPYEQYF
DNA: TGTGCCAGCAGTTTAGGTGGCGGCCTCCCCTACGAGCAGTACTTC

D: .
J: TRBJ2-3
V: TRBV6-5
size: .
CDR3: CASSYSRQNTQYF
DNA: TGTGCCAGCAGTTACTCCAGACAGAATACGCAGTATTTT

D: TRBD1
J: TRBJ2-3
V: TRBV4-1
size: few
CDR3: CASSQGGRGRTDTQYF
DNA: TGCGCCAGCAGCCAAGGAGGAAGGGGGCGCACAGATACGCAGTATTTT

D: TRBD1
J: TRBJ2-3
V: TRBV4-1
size: .
CDR3: CASSLSTGEDTQYF
DNA: TGCGCCAGCAGCCTATCGACAGGGGAGGATACGCAGTATTTT

D: TRBD1
J: TRBJ1-4
V: TRBV27
size: .
CDR3: CASSLSRQNRGSTNEKLFF
DNA: TGTGCCAGCAGTTTATCGCGGCAGAACAGGGGGTCGACTAATGAAAAACTGTTTTTT

D: .
J: TRBJ1-1
V: TRBV5-1
size: once
CDR3: CASSLEQGWTEAFF
DNA: TGCGCCAGCAGCTTGGAACAGGGATGGACTGAAGCTTTCTTT

D: .
J: TRBJ2-5
V: TRBV6-1
size: .
CDR3: CASSEAGGSQETQYF
DNA: TGTGCCAGCAGTGAAGCCGGAGGGAGTCAAGAGACCCAGTACTTC

D: .
J: TRBJ2-7
V: TRBV18
size: .
CDR3: CASSPETVDEQYF
DNA: TGTGCCAGCTCACCAGAGACAGTCGACGAGCAGTACTTC

D: TRBD1
J: TRBJ1-2
V: TRBV6-5
size: .
CDR3: CASTRTGANGYTF
DNA: TGTGCCAGCACCCGGACAGGGGCCAATGGCTACACCTTC

D: TRBD1
J: TRBJ2-2
V: TRBV5-1
size: .
CDR3: CASSPSDRGFNTGELFF
DNA: TGCGCCAGCAGCCCGTCCGACAGGGGGTTTAACACCGGGGAGCTGTTTTTT

D: .
J: TRBJ1-2
V: TRBV30
size: .
CDR3: CAWRPDGGYTF
DNA: TGTGCCTGGAGGCCCGACGGGGGCTACACCTTC

D: TRBD2
J: TRBJ2-3
V: TRBV9
size: .
CDR3: CASSPGLAGVADTQYF
DNA: TGTGCCAGCAGCCCGGGACTAGCGGGAGTGGCAGATACGCAGTATTTT

D: .
J: TRBJ1-4
V: TRBV7-9
size: .
CDR3: CASNNPTNEKLFF
DNA: TGTGCCAGCAACAACCCAACTAATGAAAAACTGTTTTTT

D: .
J: TRBJ1-1
V: TRBV7-3
size: once
CDR3: CASSLGHSNTEAFF
DNA: TGTGCCAGCAGCTTGGGACATTCGAACACTGAAGCTTTCTTT

D: TRBD2
J: TRBJ2-3
V: TRBV27
size: .
CDR3: CASSALAGASTDTQYF
DNA: TGTGCCAGCAGTGCCCTAGCGGGAGCTAGCACAGATACGCAGTATTTT

D: TRBD1
J: TRBJ2-7
V: TRBV5-4
size: .
CDR3: CASSLGQGLKYEQYF
DNA: TGTGCCAGCAGCCTGGGACAGGGGCTAAAGTACGAGCAGTACTTC

D: .
J: TRBJ2-2
V: TRBV18
size: few
CDR3: CASSPSRVELFF
DNA: TGTGCCAGCTCACCCTCGCGCGTGGAGCTGTTTTTT

D: .
J: TRBJ1-1
V: TRBV10-3
size: once
CDR3: CAINPDRNTEAFF
DNA: TGTGCCATCAATCCGGACAGAAACACTGAAGCTTTCTTT

D: .
J: TRBJ1-3
V: TRBV7-9
size: .
CDR3: CASRPPPGSGDTIYF
DNA: TGTGCCAGCAGACCGCCTCCAGGAAGCGGAGACACCATATATTTT

D: .
J: TRBJ2-2
V: TRBV28
size: .
CDR3: CASSLAGTTNTGELFF
DNA: TGTGCCAGCAGCCTCGCCGGGACAACGAACACCGGGGAGCTGTTTTTT

D: TRBD1
J: TRBJ1-4
V: TRBV7-9
size: .
CDR3: CASSRDRAEKLFF
DNA: TGTGCCAGCAGCAGGGACAGGGCTGAAAAACTGTTTTTT

D: TRBD2
J: TRBJ2-3
V: TRBV10-3
size: .
CDR3: CAIRPGLAGGPLPDTQYF
DNA: TGTGCCATCAGACCGGGACTAGCGGGGGGGCCTCTCCCAGATACGCAGTATTTT

D: .
J: TRBJ2-7
V: TRBV28
size: .
CDR3: CASSTLLTTRYEQYF
DNA: TGTGCCAGCAGTACTCTGTTGACTACCCGCTACGAGCAGTACTTC

D: TRBD2
J: TRBJ2-1
V: TRBV11-3
size: .
CDR3: CASSLEGLAGYNEQFF
DNA: TGTGCCAGCAGCTTAGAGGGACTAGCGGGTTACAATGAGCAGTTCTTC

D: .
J: TRBJ1-1
V: TRBV5-5
size: .
CDR3: CASSLTVTEAFF
DNA: TGTGCCAGCAGTTTGACGGTGACTGAAGCTTTCTTT

D: TRBD2
J: TRBJ2-5
V: TRBV9
size: .
CDR3: CASSFRLASQETQYF
DNA: TGTGCCAGCAGCTTCAGACTAGCCTCTCAAGAGACCCAGTACTTC

D: .
J: TRBJ2-1
V: TRBV11-3
size: .
CDR3: CASSLGVYNEQFF
DNA: TGTGCCAGCAGCTTAGGCGTATACAATGAGCAGTTCTTC

D: .
J: TRBJ1-1
V: TRBV28
size: .
CDR3: CASRGQLETEAFF
DNA: TGTGCCAGCAGAGGACAGTTGGAGACTGAAGCTTTCTTT

D: .
J: TRBJ2-3
V: TRBV5-4
size: .
CDR3: CASSLRSSAGDTQYF
DNA: TGTGCCAGCAGCTTGAGGTCTAGCGCTGGAGATACGCAGTATTTT

D: TRBD1
J: TRBJ1-5
V: TRBV4-2
size: few
CDR3: CASSREDRGHQPQHF
DNA: TGTGCCAGCAGCCGGGAAGACAGGGGGCATCAGCCCCAGCATTTT

D: TRBD2
J: TRBJ2-2
V: TRBV27
size: .
CDR3: CASSRLAGVSTGELFF
DNA: TGTGCCAGCAGCAGACTAGCGGGAGTTTCCACCGGGGAGCTGTTTTTT

D: TRBD1
J: TRBJ1-4
V: TRBV27
size: .
CDR3: CASSSYRGAVEKLFF
DNA: TGTGCCAGCAGTTCGTACAGGGGTGCGGTTGAAAAACTGTTTTTT

D: .
J: TRBJ2-1
V: TRBV11-3
size: .
CDR3: CASSSPGSAEQFF
DNA: TGTGCCAGCAGCTCGCCCGGGAGTGCTGAGCAGTTCTTC

D: TRBD2
J: TRBJ2-5
V: TRBV7-8
size: .
CDR3: CASSRVQAGEQETQYF
DNA: TGTGCCAGCAGCCGGGTACAAGCGGGAGAGCAAGAGACCCAGTACTTC

D: TRBD1
J: TRBJ2-7
V: TRBV7-9
size: .
CDR3: CASSAQQGPPIYEQYF
DNA: TGTGCCAGCAGCGCCCAACAGGGGCCGCCGATCTACGAGCAGTACTTC

D: TRBD1
J: TRBJ2-7
V: TRBV19
size: .
CDR3: CASSVPTGASSYEQYF
DNA: TGTGCCAGTAGTGTCCCGACAGGGGCAAGCTCCTACGAGCAGTACTTC

D: .
J: TRBJ2-3
V: TRBV6-4
size: .
CDR3: CASSDTTGTDTQYF
DNA: TGTGCCAGCAGTGACACGACAGGCACAGATACGCAGTATTTT

D: TRBD1
J: TRBJ2-7
V: TRBV28
size: .
CDR3: CASNPPAGGQGFYEQYF
DNA: TGTGCCAGCAACCCACCCGCTGGGGGACAGGGGTTTTACGAGCAGTACTTC